Following are 30 T cell receptor beta chains from one sample sequenced in a study of blood T cell repertoires in COVID-19 (dated by TCRdb to the early 2020s). The library came from the immunoSEQ multiplex PCR assay. TCRdb obtained this table from immuneACCESS and retained in-frame rearrangements with V and J assigned. These tables miss some clones; where compared with another copy, unresolved V genes account for less than half of the shortfall, and the remainder is unexplained. This sample comprises about 260,000 clones, 86% of them detected only once. In total, the top ten clones hold around 9.5% of the sample. The sample was peripheral blood. These receptors originate from a man aged 40-49 years who had recovered from COVID-19.

For this clone: This CDR3 is also generated by other DNA sequences in the sample. V is TRBV29-1 and J is TRBJ2-7; D gene ambiguous. Germline CDR1 and CDR2: SQVTM and ANQGSEA. The CDR3 is 14 amino acids. Between the trimmed V and J ends, which lost 0 bases and 0 bases, there was a span of 9 bases. In DNA form, the CDR3 reads TGCAGCGTTGAAGATCCAGGAAGCTCCTACGAGCAGTACTTC. Translating gives CSVEDPGSSYEQYF.

The chain employs TRBV6-6 and TRBJ2-7, with TRBD2 identical over 12 bases. Germline CDR1 and CDR2: MNHNY and SVGAGI (reference sequence). V shed 2 bases, J shed 2 bases, and the junction held 1 base outside the gene matches. CDR3 size: 15 residues. CDR3 DNA: TGTGCCAGCAGTTACAGACTAGCGGGAGCCTACGAGCAGTACTTC. As protein: CASSYRLAGAYEQYF.

This chain joins TRBV15 and TRBJ2-7, with D maybe TRBD2 (6 bases). The CDR3 length is 15 residues. Germline CDR1 reads LNHNV; CDR2 reads YYDKDF (reference sequence). The V gene lost 0 bases and the J gene lost 4 bases, with 13 bases spanning the gap. The CDR3 nucleotides read TGTGCCACCAGCAGAGATGGTGCGGGGTTGTACGAGCAGTACTTC. Translating it yields CATSRDGAGLYEQYF.

V is TRBV7-2 and J is TRBJ1-1, with TRBD1 as a possible D gene (5 bases). Germline V gene lookup returns CDR1 SGHTA and CDR2 FQGNSA. Deletions cut 4 bases from V and 3 bases from J, with 15 bases between. CDR3 length: 15 residues. The CDR3, as DNA: TGTGCCAGCAGCTCCCTACGAATAGGGGACACTGAAGCTTTCTTT. The encoded protein is CASSSLRIGDTEAFF.

V and J are TRBV6-6 and TRBJ1-1; 12 nucleotides align to TRBD1. After removal of 4 bases from V and 4 bases from J, the junction contained 7 bases not matched to a gene. CDR3 size: 16 residues. Per germline, CDR1 MNHNY and CDR2 SVGAGI (reference sequence). CDR3 nucleotide sequence: TGTGCCAGCAGTTGGGGGACAGGGGGCGGAGGCACTGAAGCTTTCTTT. This sequence encodes CASSWGTGGGGTEAFF.

This chain uses TRBV6-2 or TRBV6-3 with TRBJ1-5; D not certain. Germline loops: CDR1 MNHEY, CDR2 SVGEGT. This CDR3 comprises 18 residues. Between the trimmed V and J ends, which lost 0 bases and 2 bases, there was a span of 17 bases. CDR3 coding DNA: TGTGCCAGCAGTTACTCGATTTCGGGGATGAGGGGCAATCAGCCCCAGCATTTT. Residues: CASSYSISGMRGNQPQHF.

The rearrangement links TRBV7-3 to TRBJ2-1; perhaps TRBD2 as D (6 bases). The CDR3 is 19 residues long. Germline V gene lookup returns CDR1 SGHTA and CDR2 FQGTGA. With 0 bases removed from V and 5 bases from J, the gap between germline ends came to 23 bases. The CDR3 DNA sequence: TGTGCCAGCAGCTTAACTCGAACCAGTTTCGGGAGAAGGGACAATGAGCAGTTCTTC. This sequence encodes CASSLTRTSFGRRDNEQFF.

The CDR3 region is CASSQDSSVDSPLHF. The CDR3 nucleotides are TGTGCCAGCAGCCAAGATTCTTCGGTTGATTCACCCCTCCACTTT. The V and J genes are TRBV4-2 and TRBJ1-6; D unresolved. V was trimmed by 0 bases and J by 8 bases, leaving 11 bases between them. The CDR3 extends over 15 amino acids. Germline CDR1 LGHNA, CDR2 YNFKEQ.

J is TRBJ2-7 and V is TRBV7-9; 11 bases line up with TRBD2. Trimming took 4 bases from V and 7 from J; bases not matched to a gene: 6. This CDR3 has 14 amino acids. The V gene's germline CDR1 is SEHNR and CDR2 FQNEAQ (reference sequence). CDR3 in DNA: TGTGCCAGCAGCTGGGGGACTAGCGGTTTAGAGCAGTACTTC. As protein: CASSWGTSGLEQYF.

The gene calls are TRBV5-1 and TRBJ2-1; D perhaps matches TRBD2 (6 bases). Trimming left V 7 bases short and J 2 bases short, with 13 bases between. Germline assignment: CDR1 SGHRS and CDR2 YFSETQ. There are 14 residues in the CDR3. The CDR3 loop reads CASWGASAYNEQFF. CDR3 nucleotides: TGCGCCAGCTGGGGCGCTAGCGCCTACAATGAGCAGTTCTTC.

V gene TRBV7-2 combines with J gene TRBJ1-5; D possibly corresponds to TRBD1 (6 bases). V was clipped by 2 bases and J by 7 bases, with 15 bases between them. Looked up from germline, CDR1 is SGHTA and CDR2 is FQGNSA. CDR3 size: 15 residues. The CDR3 nucleotides are TGTGCCAGCAGCTTATCTGGGGGGGCGGACCAGCCCCAGCATTTT. The encoded protein is CASSLSGGADQPQHF.

DNA of the CDR3: TGTGCTAGTGCTTCCGGGACACCAGGAAACACCATATATTTT. Translating it yields CASASGTPGNTIYF. This rearrangement joins TRBV12-5 to TRBJ1-3; possible D gene TRBD1, 6 bases. Germline values: CDR1 LGHNT, CDR2 FRNRAP. The CDR3 has 14 residues. Trimming cost V 7 bases and J 4 bases, with 14 bases left between them.

The rearrangement links TRBV30 to TRBJ2-5; D might be TRBD1 (6 bases). Germline CDR1 and CDR2: GTSNPN and SVGIG (reference sequence). This CDR3 comprises 14 residues. V was shortened by 2 bases and J by 5 bases, with 15 bases between the two germline ends. This CDR3 is CAWSWAGTYETQYF. The CDR3 DNA reads as TGTGCCTGGAGTTGGGCAGGGACATACGAGACCCAGTACTTC.

The chain uses TRBV18 and TRBJ2-5; no clear D. This CDR3 comprises 13 residues. The V end lost 4 bases, the J end lost 3 bases, and 9 bases lay between the germline ends. Germline lookup yields CDR1 KGHSH and CDR2 LQKENI. This CDR3 is CASSLTMEETQYF. In DNA form, the CDR3 reads TGTGCCAGCTCACTGACAATGGAAGAGACCCAGTACTTC. Together with reference TRBV18 and TRBJ2-5, the CDR3 gives the full variable domain: NAGVMQNPRHLVRRRGQEARLRCSPMKGHSHVYWYRQLPEEGLKFMVYLQKENIIDESGMPKERFSAEFPKEGPSILRIQQVVRGDSAAYFCASSLTMEETQYFGPGTRLLVL.

Notes on this clone: Other DNA sequences in the sample encode the same CDR3. The chain employs TRBV9 and TRBJ1-3; weak D call: TRBD1 (6 bases). The V gene's germline CDR1 is SGDLS and CDR2 YYNGEE. CDR3 size: 14 residues. Trimming took off 0 bases at V and 4 bases at J, with 8 bases between the two ends. The CDR3 sequence is CASSVAGVGNTIYF. CDR3 nucleotides: TGTGCCAGCAGCGTAGCAGGGGTGGGAAACACCATATATTTT.

This chain links TRBV4-1 with TRBJ2-6; D unresolved. The germline CDR1 and CDR2 sequences are MGHRA and YSYEKL. The CDR3 sequence is 16 residues long. The V gene lost 0 bases and the J gene lost 2 bases, with 8 bases spanning the gap. The CDR3 DNA follows: TGCGCCAGCAGCCAAGAGAGCCTACCTGGGGCCAACGTCCTGACTTTC. Translated, it gives CASSQESLPGANVLTF.

This clone was counted a single time. The chain couples TRBV7-2 to TRBJ1-5, with TRBD1 as a possible D gene (5 bases). This CDR3 contains 14 residues. From germline, CDR1 is SGHTA and CDR2 FQGNSA. The V gene lost 5 bases and the J gene lost 6 bases, with 14 bases spanning the gap. The CDR3 region is CASSPMGGTQPQHF. DNA for the CDR3: TGTGCCAGCAGCCCCATGGGCGGGACTCAGCCCCAGCATTTT.

This chain uses TRBV7-2 with TRBJ2-7; D might be TRBD1 (6 bases). CDR1 is SGHTA and CDR2 is FQGNSA in the germline V gene. The germline V and J ends were trimmed by 5 bases and 3 bases, with 11 bases remaining between them. The CDR3 spans 13 residues. The CDR3 DNA reads as TGTGCCAGCAGCGCCGGACAGCTCTACGAGCAGTACTTC. This codes for CASSAGQLYEQYF.

This rearrangement joins TRBV10-1 to TRBJ1-1; TRBD1 might be the D (5 bases). CDR1 and CDR2 (germline): WNHNN, SYGVQD (reference sequence). The CDR3 loop spans 13 amino acids. V dropped 3 bases and J dropped 1 base, with 6 bases sitting between them. In DNA, the CDR3 is TGCGCCAGCAGTGATAGGGGGAACACTGAAGCTTTCTTT. This encodes CASSDRGNTEAFF.

A word on this clone: This CDR3 is also generated by other DNA sequences in the sample. The chain recombines TRBV6-5 with TRBJ1-3; D gene uncertain. Germline CDR1 is MNHEY and CDR2 is SVGAGI. The CDR3 runs 14 residues. The germline V and J ends were trimmed by 5 bases and 0 bases, with 8 bases remaining between them. This CDR3 reads CASSQVHSGNTIYF. Written as DNA, the CDR3 is TGTGCCAGCAGTCAGGTTCACTCTGGAAACACCATATATTTT.

In this sample, this clone turned up once. V gene TRBV5-1 combines with J gene TRBJ2-1, with 7 bases aligning to TRBD2. The V and J ends lost 4 bases and 8 bases, in that order; junction bases with no gene match: 9. Germline CDR1 and CDR2: SGHRS and YFSETQ. There are 14 residues in the CDR3. The CDR3 sequence is CASSGGDYLDEQFF. The CDR3, as DNA: TGCGCCAGCAGCGGGGGGGACTACTTAGATGAGCAGTTCTTC.

The J gene is TRBJ1-1, the V gene TRBV5-4; no firm D call. Trimming cost V 0 bases and J 4 bases, with 10 bases left between them. Germline values: CDR1 SGHNT, CDR2 YYREEE (reference sequence). CDR3 length: 14 residues. CDR3 coding DNA: TGTGCCAGCAGCTTGGACACCCAGATCACTGAAGCTTTCTTT. This codes for CASSLDTQITEAFF.

This rearrangement joins TRBV5-4 to TRBJ2-4, with 8 nucleotides matching TRBD2. V shed 7 bases, J shed 4 bases, and the junction held 10 bases outside the gene matches. Germline values: CDR1 SGHNT, CDR2 YYREEE (reference sequence). CDR3 size: 15 residues. The CDR3 DNA is TGTGCCAGCGCAAAAGAGCGGGGGTTGAAAAACATTCAGTACTTC. The encoded protein is CASAKERGLKNIQYF.

The CDR3 protein is CASGLGPREQYF. The CDR3 DNA reads TGTGCTAGTGGTTTGGGGCCTAGGGAGCAGTACTTC. V gene TRBV12-5 combines with J gene TRBJ2-7; D unclear. Trimming cost V 1 base and J 7 bases, with 8 bases left between them. The germline V gene has CDR1 LGHNT and CDR2 FRNRAP. The CDR3 covers 12 residues.

The chain recombines TRBV7-3 with TRBJ2-1; D is ambiguous. V was trimmed by 1 base and J by 6 bases, leaving 10 bases between them. The CDR3 runs 14 residues. CDR1 is SGHTA, CDR2 FQGTGA, per germline. The CDR3 DNA follows: TGTGCCAGCAGCTTAATAGCTATGGGCAATGAGCAGTTCTTC. Translation: CASSLIAMGNEQFF.

CDR3 in DNA: TGTGCCAGCTCACCATCGGGACAGGACCTCTCTGGAAACACCATATATTTT. Protein: CASSPSGQDLSGNTIYF. The J gene is TRBJ1-3, the V gene TRBV18; 8 positions match TRBD1. The CDR3 runs to 17 residues. V lost 2 bases and J lost 0; bases outside the gene matches: 6. Germline loops: CDR1 KGHSH, CDR2 LQKENI.

The rearrangement joins TRBV7-8 to TRBJ2-7; TRBD1 is a possible D gene (7 bases). Germline V gene lookup returns CDR1 SGHVS and CDR2 FQNEAQ. Trimming took 3 bases from V and 5 from J, leaving 11 bases between them. The CDR3 totals 13 residues. Here the CDR3 reads CASSFGRGDEQYF. In DNA, the CDR3 is TGTGCCAGCAGCTTCGGCAGGGGGGACGAGCAGTACTTC. The whole variable domain, filled in from reference TRBV7-8 and TRBJ2-7, reads GAGVSQSPRYKVAKRGQDVALRCDPISGHVSLFWYQQALGQGPEFLTYFQNEAQLDKSGLPSDRFFAERPEGSVSTLKIQRTQQEDSAVYLCASSFGRGDEQYFGPGTRLTVT.

V usage is TRBV2 and J usage is TRBJ2-1; D call uncertain. Looked up from germline, CDR1 is SNHLY and CDR2 is FYNNEI. V lost 8 bases and J lost 0, with 11 bases in between. CDR3 length: 14 amino acids. CDR3 coding DNA: TGTGCCAGCCAATACTGGAGCTCCTACAATGAGCAGTTCTTC. As protein: CASQYWSSYNEQFF.

The rearrangement joins TRBV29-1 to TRBJ2-5; D is unclear. Germline V CDR1 and CDR2: SQVTM, ANQGSEA. The CDR3 loop spans 13 amino acids. V was shortened by 3 bases and J by 4 bases, with 12 bases between the two germline ends. DNA of the CDR3: TGCAGCGTTGAGGGCCAGTTCGGAGAGACCCAGTACTTC. Protein sequence: CSVEGQFGETQYF.

The chain has TRBV6-6 and TRBJ2-2; unclear D gene. Trimming removed 7 bases from V and 0 bases from J, with 9 bases in between. The germline CDR1 and CDR2 sequences are MNHNY and SVGAGI (reference sequence). The CDR3 covers 14 residues. As DNA, the CDR3 is TGTGCCAGCACCGGCCAGGCGAACACCGGGGAGCTGTTTTTT. Protein sequence: CASTGQANTGELFF.